Below are 27 T cell receptor beta chains sequenced from a single sample in a study of identical twins. TCRdb reprocessed the 5' RACE reads with MiXCR, giving one entry per CDR3 protein. The profile covers around 370,000 distinct CDR3 sequences, with 9% appearing a single time and under 9.5% taken by the ten largest. Sequencing was performed on naive T cells sorted from blood. These receptors were taken from a woman aged 45-65 years in good health.

Notes on this clonotype: This may stem from a read error, because a much larger clone lies one nucleotide away. The chain couples TRBV10-3 to TRBJ1-5; D is uncertain. V was pared by 6 bases and J by 4 bases, with 16 bases between. Germline V gene sequence: CDR1 ENHRY, CDR2 SYGVKD. The length of the CDR3 is 15 residues. In nucleotides, the CDR3 is TGTGCCATCAGCCACGGTGGCAGCGGGAATCAGCCCCAGCATTTT. It encodes CAISHGGSGNQPQHF.

The chain combines TRBV5-1 with TRBJ2-1; possible D gene TRBD2, 6 bases. Trimming took 1 base from V and 7 from J, leaving 15 bases between them. The CDR3 extends over 15 amino acids. Germline assignment: CDR1 SGHRS and CDR2 YFSETQ. CDR3 region: CASSLNWGGGNEQFF. DNA of the CDR3: TGCGCCAGCAGCTTGAATTGGGGAGGAGGTAATGAGCAGTTCTTC.

This clonotype occurred many times. The rearrangement links TRBV11-2 to TRBJ2-3; possible D gene TRBD2, 6 bases. This CDR3 region has 13 residues. Looked up from germline, CDR1 is SGHAT and CDR2 is FQNNGV. V gave up 5 bases and J gave up 7 bases, with 13 bases separating them. CDR3 residues: CASSGDSGYTQYF. The CDR3 DNA reads as TGTGCCAGCAGCGGGGACTCAGGGTATACGCAGTATTTT.

This clonotype was picked up a small number of times. This sequence joins TRBV12-5 and TRBJ1-2; 7 nucleotides align to TRBD1. The J segment lost 6 bases and the V segment lost 7 bases, leaving 8 bases of the junction unmatched. From germline, CDR1 is LGHNT and CDR2 FRNRAP. This CDR3 spans 13 amino acids. The CDR3 loop reads CASVPGGGDGYTF. CDR3 coding DNA: TGTGCTAGTGTCCCAGGAGGGGGCGATGGCTACACCTTC.

V gene TRBV18 combines with J gene TRBJ2-7; 7 nucleotides line up with TRBD2. The CDR3 is made up of 13 amino acids. The V segment lost 3 bases and the J segment 4 bases; nucleotides outside the gene matches: 3. Germline values: CDR1 KGHSH, CDR2 LQKENI. The DNA of the CDR3 is TGTGCCAGCTCACCGACTAGCACTTACGAGCAGTACGTC. Translating it yields CASSPTSTYEQYV.

This clonotype has a count of ten or more. The V and J genes are TRBV12-3 or TRBV12-4 and TRBJ2-1, with 14 bases fitting TRBD2. V shed 6 bases and J 4 bases; nucleotides not matched to a gene: 5. The CDR3 has 16 amino acids. CDR3 amino acids: CASRVGLAGVYNEQFF. CDR3 DNA sequence: TGTGCCAGCAGGGTGGGACTAGCGGGAGTTTACAATGAGCAGTTCTTC.

In its sample, this clonotype was seen a few times. The chain joins TRBV11-3 to TRBJ2-1; 7 bases are shared with TRBD2. V was clipped by 4 bases and J by 3 bases; unmatched bases: 6. The CDR3 is 15 amino acids. From germline, CDR1 is SGHNT and CDR2 YENEEA. For the CDR3, the DNA is TGTGCCAGCAGCTGGGGATCTAGCGGCTACAATGAGCAGTTCTTC. It is translated as CASSWGSSGYNEQFF.

This chain uses TRBV20-1 with TRBJ2-3; possible D gene TRBD1, 5 bases. The CDR3 is 13 amino acids. Trimming stripped 1 base from V and 3 bases from J, with 8 bases between. The germline gives CDR1 DFQATT, CDR2 SNEGSKA (reference sequence). The CDR3 loop reads CSARAPGTDTQYF. The CDR3 DNA follows: TGCAGTGCTAGAGCCCCAGGGACAGATACGCAGTATTTT.

This clonotype was counted between two and nine times. The V call is TRBV5-5, the J call TRBJ2-5; unclear D gene. CDR1 and CDR2 from the germline V gene are SGHKS and YYEKEE (reference sequence). Trimming took 4 bases from V and 0 from J, leaving 13 bases between them. The CDR3 totals 15 residues. The DNA for the CDR3 is TGTGCCAGCAGCGCGGACCCGAACTACCAAGAGACCCAGTACTTC. Translation: CASSADPNYQETQYF.

This clonotype was observed a handful of times. The genes are TRBV12-3 or TRBV12-4 and TRBJ2-3; D call uncertain. This CDR3 contains 14 residues. Trimming removed 6 bases at V and 1 base at J, with 11 bases between. Here the CDR3 reads CASRTPIRTDTQYF. In DNA, the CDR3 is TGTGCCAGCAGGACTCCGATACGCACAGATACGCAGTATTTT.

This clonotype was seen at least ten times. The gene calls are TRBV11-2 and TRBJ1-2; TRBD1 might be the D (6 bases). The V end lost 4 bases, the J end lost 1 base, and 16 bases lay between the germline ends. Germline lookup yields CDR1 SGHAT and CDR2 FQNNGV. This CDR3 has 16 amino acids. CDR3 DNA sequence: TGTGCCAGCAGCTCCCCTGGAGGGGGGATTAACTATGGCTACACCTTC. This encodes CASSSPGGGINYGYTF.

The gene calls are TRBV7-8 and TRBJ2-7, with 10 bases identical to TRBD1. Germline CDR1 and CDR2: SGHVS and FQNEAQ. The CDR3 extends over 15 amino acids. Germline trimming cut 4 bases from V and 6 bases from J; bases unmatched to any gene: 9. The CDR3 DNA reads TGTGCCAGCAGCTACGGGACAGGGGACCTCCTCGAGCAGTACGTC. Encoded protein: CASSYGTGDLLEQYV.

In this sample, this clonotype turned up many times. V gene TRBV4-2 combines with J gene TRBJ1-1; TRBD1 might be the D (5 bases). Trimming removed 4 bases from V and 5 bases from J, with 14 bases in between. Germline values: CDR1 LGHNA, CDR2 YNFKEQ. This CDR3 is built from 14 residues. As DNA, the CDR3 is TGTGCCAGCAGCCCCGAGGATGCAGGGACTGAAGCTTTCTTT. Its translation: CASSPEDAGTEAFF.

In this sample, this clonotype turned up many times. The genes are TRBV29-1 and TRBJ1-1; perhaps TRBD1 as D (5 bases). The germline V gene has CDR1 SQVTM and CDR2 ANQGSEA. Between the trimmed V and J ends, which lost 3 bases and 10 bases, there was a span of 6 bases. CDR3 length: 9 amino acids. CDR3 coding DNA: TGCAGCGTTGACGGGGGAGCTTTCTTT. It is translated as CSVDGGAFF.

This clonotype has a count of ten or more. The CDR3 protein is CASSLHGGSGELFF. In DNA form, the CDR3 reads TGTGCCAGCAGTTTGCATGGTGGCTCCGGGGAGCTGTTTTTT. V and J are TRBV28 and TRBJ2-2; D unclear. CDR3 length: 14 amino acids. The germline V gene encodes CDR1 MDHEN and CDR2 SYDVKM. The V gene lost 3 bases and the J gene lost 6 bases, with 11 bases spanning the gap.

This sequence joins TRBV27 and TRBJ2-3; 7 bases align to TRBD1. V lost 5 bases and J lost 6; bases outside the gene matches: 11. The CDR3 covers 15 residues. Germline lookup yields CDR1 MNHEY and CDR2 SMNVEV (reference sequence). CDR3 region: CASSGKGAPSDTQYF. The CDR3 bases are TGTGCCAGCAGTGGCAAGGGGGCCCCGTCGGATACGCAGTATTTT.

This clonotype came up a few times. This rearrangement joins TRBV27 to TRBJ2-1, with 11 nucleotides matching TRBD1. Trimming cost V 4 bases and J 5 bases; bases outside gene matches: 4. The CDR3 is made up of 15 amino acids. Germline V gene data show CDR1 as MNHEY and CDR2 as SMNVEV (reference sequence). The CDR3 reads CASSSDRGPHNEQFF. CDR3 nucleotide sequence: TGTGCCAGCAGTTCGGACAGGGGGCCCCACAATGAGCAGTTCTTC.

This chain uses TRBV5-1 with TRBJ2-2; the match to TRBD2 covers 10 bases. Trimming at V came to 2 bases and at J to 5 bases, leaving 12 bases not matched to a gene. Germline V gives CDR1 SGHRS, CDR2 YFSETQ. This CDR3 contains 18 residues. The CDR3 spells CASSFPLGFSGRTGELFF. CDR3 nucleotide sequence: TGCGCCAGCAGCTTCCCCCTCGGATTTAGCGGGAGGACCGGGGAGCTGTTTTTT. Based on the CDR3 plus reference TRBV5-1 and TRBJ2-2, the full variable domain is KAGVTQTPRYLIKTRGQQVTLSCSPISGHRSVSWYQQTPGQGLQFLFEYFSETQRNKGNFPGRFSGRQFSNSRSEMNVSTLELGDSALYLCASSFPLGFSGRTGELFFGEGSRLTVL.

This rearrangement joins TRBV11-2 to TRBJ2-7; D unresolved. Germline V gene data show CDR1 as SGHAT and CDR2 as FQNNGV. With 0 bases removed from V and 4 bases from J, the gap between germline ends came to 7 bases. The CDR3 contains 13 residues. The CDR3 here is CASSLDKVYEQYV. CDR3 in DNA: TGTGCCAGCAGCTTAGATAAGGTTTACGAGCAGTACGTC.

CDR3 sequence: CASSPRSMQREGPGGNEQFF. Written as DNA, the CDR3 is TGTGCCAGCAGCCCCCGAAGTATGCAGCGGGAGGGCCCGGGAGGCAATGAGCAGTTCTTC. The V call is TRBV9, the J call TRBJ2-1; 10 positions agree with TRBD2. With V trimmed by 4 bases and J by 6 bases, 22 bases remained unmatched. The CDR3 has 20 amino acids. In germline, CDR1 is SGDLS, CDR2 YYNGEE.

This chain joins TRBV15 and TRBJ2-2; D unresolved. Germline CDR1 is LNHNV and CDR2 is YYDKDF (reference sequence). Trimming left V 1 base short and J 10 bases short, with 13 bases between. The CDR3 runs 14 residues. The CDR3 loop reads CATSRGPADEELFF. The CDR3 region has the DNA TGTGCCACCAGCAGAGGGCCCGCTGACGAGGAGCTGTTTTTT.

This clonotype came up a few times. The chain recombines TRBV4-1 with TRBJ1-4; D gene uncertain. V lost 3 bases, J lost 8 bases, and 7 bases lay in between. Per the germline V gene, CDR1 is MGHRA and CDR2 is YSYEKL. CDR3 size: 12 residues. The CDR3 DNA reads TGCGCCAGCAGCCAGTTGAGGGAAAAACTGTTTTTT. As protein: CASSQLREKLFF.

J is TRBJ2-1 and V is TRBV5-1, with D maybe TRBD2 (5 bases). The CDR3 length is 12 residues. From germline, CDR1 is SGHRS and CDR2 YFSETQ. The V end lost 3 bases, the J end lost 6 bases, and 7 bases lay between the germline ends. CDR3 DNA sequence: TGCGCCAGCAGCTCAGAGGGCAATGAGCAGTTCTTC. Translating gives CASSSEGNEQFF.

CDR3 sequence reads: CASSLEGARLTNEQFF. The CDR3 DNA reads TGTGCCAGCAGCTTAGAAGGGGCCCGCCTGACCAATGAGCAGTTCTTC. This chain uses TRBV7-9 with TRBJ2-1, with D possibly TRBD1 on 5 matching bases. Looked up from germline, CDR1 is SEHNR and CDR2 is FQNEAQ (reference sequence). With 1 base removed from V and 6 bases from J, the gap between germline ends came to 16 bases. The CDR3 length is 16 residues.

In this sample, this clonotype turned up a few times. J is TRBJ2-3 and V is TRBV24-1, with D perhaps given as TRBD1 or TRBD2 (5 bases each). Germline V gene lookup returns CDR1 KGHDR and CDR2 SFDVKD. V shed 5 bases and J shed 3 bases, with 26 bases lying between them. The CDR3 spans 19 residues. The CDR3 DNA reads TGTGCCACCAGTGTCGGACAAGGGCCCGGGATTCCGATGACAGATACGCAGTATTTT. Its protein product is CATSVGQGPGIPMTDTQYF.

The V call is TRBV6-2 or TRBV6-3, the J call TRBJ2-1; a weak D match, TRBD2 (6 bases). The CDR3 runs to 15 residues. CDR1 MNHEY and CDR2 SVGEGT come from the germline V gene. The V end lost 5 bases, the J end lost 1 base, and 12 bases lay between the germline ends. CDR3 DNA sequence: TGTGCCAGCAGTCCGTTAAGCGGGTCCTACAATGAGCAGTTCTTC. This gives the protein CASSPLSGSYNEQFF.

This clonotype came up many times. J is TRBJ1-1 and V is TRBV20-1, with TRBD1 as a possible D gene (5 bases). CDR1 DFQATT and CDR2 SNEGSKA come from the germline V gene (reference sequence). The V end lost 5 bases, the J end lost 0 bases, and 10 bases lay between the germline ends. The CDR3 is 13 amino acids. CDR3 region: CSARWTLNTEAFF. The CDR3 DNA reads TGCAGTGCTCGATGGACATTGAACACTGAAGCTTTCTTT.